What follows are 30 T cell receptor beta chains derived from one specimen sequenced in a study of blood T cell repertoires in COVID-19. The assay was immunoSEQ multiplex PCR, and TCRdb's table has in-frame clones only and misses some. There are approximately 40,000 clones in the sample; approximately 85% occur only once, and around 45% lies in the top ten. Sample: peripheral blood. The receptors stem from a man aged 55-75 years with active or convalescent COVID-19.

This clone showed up just a few times. The V call is TRBV2, the J call TRBJ2-1; 10 positions agree with TRBD1. This CDR3 region has 15 residues. The V and J ends lost 6 bases and 3 bases, in that order; junction bases with no gene match: 5. From germline, CDR1 is SNHLY and CDR2 FYNNEI. The CDR3 protein is CASRSDRGSYNEQFF. The CDR3 DNA reads TGTGCCAGCAGGTCGGACAGGGGGAGCTACAATGAGCAGTTCTTC.

The chain is built from TRBV28 and TRBJ1-2; D possibly corresponds to TRBD1 (5 bases). V was clipped by 5 bases and J by 5 bases, with 18 bases between them. The germline V gene has CDR1 MDHEN and CDR2 SYDVKM. This CDR3 contains 15 residues. The CDR3 DNA sequence: TGTGCCAGCAGTCGCGGGGGGGAGACGAGGTATGGCTACACCTTC. This sequence encodes CASSRGGETRYGYTF.

This clone was recorded once. The chain joins TRBV27 to TRBJ2-5; 11 bases are shared with TRBD2. The CDR3 covers 15 residues. Unmatched junction bases numbered 8, after V lost 6 bases and J lost 5 bases. CDR1 MNHEY and CDR2 SMNVEV come from the germline V gene (reference sequence). The CDR3 bases are TGTGCCAGCAGATTTAGCGGGGGGGCTTTGGAGACCCAGTACTTC. It yields the protein CASRFSGGALETQYF.

This sequence joins TRBV24-1 and TRBJ2-3, with 9 nucleotides matching TRBD1. The CDR3 runs to 13 residues. J gave up 2 bases and V 7 bases, and 0 bases lay outside the gene matches. CDR1 is KGHDR and CDR2 is SFDVKD in the germline V gene. CDR3 residues: CATRQGATDTQYF. The CDR3 DNA is TGTGCCACCAGACAGGGGGCCACAGATACGCAGTATTTT.

DNA for the CDR3: TGTGCCAGCAGTGAGAGCGGGAGTCCTTACGAGCAGTACGTC. Its translation is CASSESGSPYEQYV. The chain couples TRBV6-1 to TRBJ2-7; TRBD2 agrees at 8 bases. The CDR3 contains 14 residues. CDR1 is MNHNS and CDR2 is SASEGT in the germline V gene. J was trimmed by 4 bases and V by 3 bases; bases with no gene match: 5.

This chain connects TRBV5-1 to TRBJ2-4; D unresolved. Trimming took off 4 bases at V and 6 bases at J, with 11 bases between the two ends. The CDR3 length is 13 residues. Germline V gene data show CDR1 as SGHRS and CDR2 as YFSETQ. For the CDR3, the DNA is TGCGCCAGCAGCCTTGGCCAGTCAAACATTCAGTACTTC. This translates into CASSLGQSNIQYF.

The V gene is TRBV7-9, the J gene TRBJ2-7; no definite D call. The V and J ends lost 1 base and 3 bases respectively, with 7 bases between them. Germline CDR1 is SEHNR and CDR2 is FQNEAQ (reference sequence). CDR3 length: 13 residues. The CDR3 is CASSLGGGYEQYV. The CDR3 nucleotides are TGTGCCAGCAGCTTAGGAGGCGGCTACGAGCAGTACGTC.

V gene TRBV2 combines with J gene TRBJ1-1; 7 bases align to TRBD1. The CDR3 runs 17 residues. J was trimmed by 0 bases and V by 4 bases; bases with no gene match: 11. Germline V gene sequence: CDR1 SNHLY, CDR2 FYNNEI. The CDR3 region has the DNA TGTGCCAGCAGTGGAATGGGGGGACAGCACATGAACACTGAAGCTTTCTTT. Its protein product is CASSGMGGQHMNTEAFF.

The rearrangement links TRBV11-2 to TRBJ2-1; D is unresolved. The germline CDR1 and CDR2 sequences are SGHAT and FQNNGV. CDR3 size: 13 residues. V was shortened by 5 bases and J by 6 bases, with 11 bases between the two germline ends. DNA for the CDR3: TGTGCCAGCAGCCCTAGAATCCTCAATGAGCAGTTCTTC. It is translated as CASSPRILNEQFF.

The rearrangement uses TRBV5-1 and TRBJ1-1, with 7 bases aligning to TRBD1. CDR1 and CDR2 (germline): SGHRS, YFSETQ. V was clipped by 0 bases and J by 1 base; unmatched bases: 9. CDR3 length: 17 residues. For the CDR3, the DNA is TGCGCCAGCAGCTTGGGGGGGACAGCAAACCAGAACACTGAAGCTTTCTTT. It is translated as CASSLGGTANQNTEAFF.

This chain uses TRBV21-1 with TRBJ1-1; the table's D call TRBD1 went unverified against the DNA. TRBV21-1 is an annotated pseudogene. CDR3 length equals 17 residues. The DNA of the CDR3 is TGTGCCAGCAGCAAAAGGCGACAGGGATTAATGAACACTGAAGCTTTCTTT. Translated: CASSKRRQGLMNTEAFF.

V is TRBV28 and J is TRBJ2-7; TRBD1 might be the D (5 bases). The CDR3 length is 16 residues. The germline CDR1 and CDR2 sequences are MDHEN and SYDVKM. V gave up 5 bases and J gave up 5 bases, with 22 bases separating them. The CDR3 protein is CASSPHQGMSLNEQYV. The DNA of the CDR3 is TGTGCCAGCAGTCCCCACCAGGGAATGTCTCTCAACGAGCAGTACGTC.

This chain joins TRBV19 and TRBJ2-2; tentative D call: TRBD1 (5 bases). V lost 3 bases and J 4 bases, leaving 9 bases between the germline ends. The CDR3 sequence is 14 residues long. CDR1 and CDR2 (germline): LNHDA, SQIVND (reference sequence). CDR3 DNA sequence: TGTGCCAGTAGTATGTCAGGGTTCACCGGGGAGCTGTTTTTT. It encodes CASSMSGFTGELFF.

The chain couples TRBV7-9 to TRBJ2-2; D is unclear. Germline loops: CDR1 SEHNR, CDR2 FQNEAQ (reference sequence). With 1 base removed from V and 4 bases from J, the gap between germline ends came to 10 bases. The CDR3 is made up of 15 amino acids. CDR3 protein: CASSLGLGLTGELFF. CDR3 sequence (DNA): TGTGCCAGCAGCTTAGGTCTCGGTCTCACCGGGGAGCTGTTTTTT.

This clone has a handful of counts. This chain joins TRBV6-2 or TRBV6-3 and TRBJ1-5; 7 bases line up with TRBD1. V lost 5 bases, J lost 10 bases, and 11 bases stayed unmatched. Germline V gives CDR1 MNHEY, CDR2 SVGEGT. This CDR3 contains 14 residues. As DNA, the CDR3 is TGTGCCAGCAGTCAAACTGGGACAGCAAGTCCCCAGCATTTT. Encoded protein: CASSQTGTASPQHF.

The J gene is TRBJ2-2, the V gene TRBV5-1; possibly TRBD2 for D (5 bases). The CDR3 extends over 15 amino acids. From germline, CDR1 is SGHRS and CDR2 YFSETQ. V lost 3 bases and J 0 bases, leaving 9 bases between the germline ends. For the CDR3, the DNA is TGCGCCAGCAGCTATGGACTCTCGAACACCGGGGAGCTGTTTTTT. Its translation is CASSYGLSNTGELFF.

This clone was observed once. V usage is TRBV7-2 and J usage is TRBJ2-1; maybe TRBD2 (6 bases). Germline loops: CDR1 SGHTA, CDR2 FQGNSA. V was clipped by 3 bases and J by 6 bases, with 15 bases between them. There are 15 residues in the CDR3. This chain's CDR3 is CASSFAGSPLNEQFF. The CDR3, as DNA: TGTGCCAGCAGCTTTGCCGGGAGCCCCCTCAATGAGCAGTTCTTC.

The gene calls are TRBV20-1 and TRBJ1-2, with D tentatively TRBD1 (6 bases). CDR3 length: 14 amino acids. In germline, CDR1 is DFQATT, CDR2 SNEGSKA (reference sequence). V shed 3 bases and J shed 2 bases, with 13 bases lying between them. The CDR3 region is CSASVGAQNYGYTF. The CDR3 nucleotides are TGCAGTGCTAGTGTGGGGGCGCAGAACTATGGCTACACCTTC.

The genes are TRBV10-3 and TRBJ1-1; D not resolved. The CDR3 runs 13 residues. The V gene lost 6 bases and the J gene lost 0 bases, with 8 bases spanning the gap. Per germline, CDR1 ENHRY and CDR2 SYGVKD. Here the CDR3 DNA reads TGTGCCATCAGACAGAACGTGAACACTGAAGCTTTCTTT. This codes for CAIRQNVNTEAFF.

This rearrangement joins TRBV28 to TRBJ1-3; D unclear. CDR1 and CDR2 from the germline V gene are MDHEN and SYDVKM. Between the trimmed V and J ends, which lost 3 bases and 4 bases, there was a span of 4 bases. The CDR3 spans 12 residues. CDR3 sequence: CASSFSGNTIYF. The CDR3 coding sequence is TGTGCCAGCAGTTTTTCAGGAAACACCATATATTTT.

V gene TRBV25-1 combines with J gene TRBJ1-3; weak D call: TRBD1 (5 bases). This CDR3 region has 16 residues. V gave up 8 bases and J gave up 0 bases, with 17 bases separating them. CDR1 is MGHDK and CDR2 is SYGVNS in the germline V gene. The CDR3: CASEPPRQLSGNTIYF. Written as DNA, the CDR3 is TGTGCCAGCGAACCACCCAGACAGCTCTCTGGAAACACCATATATTTT.

The chain uses TRBV29-1 and TRBJ1-2; D not certain. Trimming pared 4 bases from V and 5 bases from J, leaving 8 bases between. The germline CDR1 and CDR2 sequences are SQVTM and ANQGSEA. This CDR3 is built from 11 residues. The CDR3 DNA sequence: TGCAGCGTTGGAGCGGGATATGGCTACACCTTC. This codes for CSVGAGYGYTF.

The J gene is TRBJ2-1, the V gene TRBV5-1; TRBD2 matches 13 bases. The CDR3 extends over 15 amino acids. Germline CDR1 and CDR2: SGHRS and YFSETQ. Trimming at V came to 4 bases and at J to 6 bases, leaving 4 bases not matched to a gene. The CDR3 bases are TGCGCCAGCAGCCTCACTAGCGGGAGGGTCAATGAGCAGTTCTTC. It is translated as CASSLTSGRVNEQFF.

The genes are TRBV5-1 and TRBJ1-1; no definite D call. CDR3 length equals 15 residues. CDR1 is SGHRS, CDR2 YFSETQ, per germline. Trimming took off 0 bases at V and 0 bases at J, with 9 bases between the two ends. In DNA form, the CDR3 reads TGCGCCAGCAGCTTGGGTTTAGCGATGAACACTGAAGCTTTCTTT. Translating gives CASSLGLAMNTEAFF.

The chain couples TRBV9 to TRBJ1-5; no clear D gene. V lost 0 bases and J 1 base, leaving 5 bases between the germline ends. CDR1 and CDR2 (germline): SGDLS, YYNGEE. CDR3 length: 14 amino acids. In nucleotides, the CDR3 is TGTGCCAGCAGCGTAGACGGGAGCAATCAGCCCCAGCATTTT. It is translated as CASSVDGSNQPQHF.

The CDR3 region has the DNA TGTGCCAGCAGTTTAGGCCCGTACCCCTCCTACAATGAGCAGTTCTTC. Translating gives CASSLGPYPSYNEQFF. The V gene is TRBV28, the J gene TRBJ2-1; no clear D gene. This CDR3 has 16 residues. The germline gives CDR1 MDHEN, CDR2 SYDVKM. The V and J ends lost 2 bases and 0 bases respectively, with 11 bases between them. Looking up the rest from reference TRBV28 and TRBJ2-1 gives the full variable domain: DVKVTQSSRYLVKRTGEKVFLECVQDMDHENMFWYRQDPGLGLRLIYFSYDVKMKEKGDIPEGYSVSREKKERFSLILESASTNQTSMYLCASSLGPYPSYNEQFFGPGTRLTVL.

The chain recombines TRBV9 with TRBJ1-2; D gene unclear. The ends were cut back, 3 bases at V and 0 bases at J, with 9 bases in the middle. The CDR3 extends over 14 amino acids. In germline, CDR1 is SGDLS, CDR2 YYNGEE. Written as DNA, the CDR3 is TGTGCCAGCAGCGGACACCTTACTAACTATGGCTACACCTTC. As protein: CASSGHLTNYGYTF. The whole variable domain, filled in from reference TRBV9 and TRBJ1-2, reads DSGVTQTPKHLITATGQRVTLRCSPRSGDLSVYWYQQSLDQGLQFLIQYYNGEERAKGNILERFSAQQFPDLHSELNLSSLELGDSALYFCASSGHLTNYGYTFGSGTRLTVV.

The V call is TRBV29-1, the J call TRBJ1-2; the match to TRBD1 covers 7 bases. V gave up 5 bases and J gave up 2 bases; unmatched junction bases: 5. Per the germline V gene, CDR1 is SQVTM and CDR2 is ANQGSEA. The CDR3 consists of 13 residues. CDR3: CSVHMTGNYGYTF. The CDR3 DNA is TGCAGCGTTCATATGACAGGGAACTATGGCTACACCTTC.

The chain links TRBV7-9 to TRBJ1-2, with 7 bases aligning to TRBD1. CDR3 length equals 14 residues. The germline V gene has CDR1 SEHNR and CDR2 FQNEAQ (reference sequence). Unmatched junction bases numbered 13, after V lost 5 bases and J lost 10 bases. Written as DNA, the CDR3 is TGTGCCAGCAGCCCGGACAGGTCCTATAGGGACTACACCTTC. It codes for CASSPDRSYRDYTF.

The J gene is TRBJ2-1, the V gene TRBV7-9; TRBD2 agrees at 7 bases. The CDR3 is made up of 16 amino acids. Per the germline V gene, CDR1 is SEHNR and CDR2 is FQNEAQ (reference sequence). The V segment lost 4 bases and the J segment 0 bases; nucleotides outside the gene matches: 6. The CDR3 DNA reads as TGTGCCAGCAGCTCCATCGGGGGGAGCTCCTACAATGAGCAGTTCTTC. Translated, it gives CASSSIGGSSYNEQFF.